The clone carrying this T cell receptor beta chain has a single count. The antigen is not known. The sample belongs to a study of vaccination effects on CD4 cells after COVID-19. Background on the study: Two convalescent patients gave samples 16 days and one week before vaccination.

Study results and limitations: Vaccine-induced new clones formed most post-vaccine spike-reactive clones in convalescents.

Looked up from germline, CDR1 is SGHNT and CDR2 is YYREEE (reference sequence). The CDR3 runs to 16 residues. V shed 0 bases and J shed 5 bases, with 17 bases lying between them. The data were produced by immunoSEQ multiplex PCR, yet TCRdb's version contains in-frame clones alone and is incomplete. The repertoire consists of 55,000 or so clones, with 65% to 80% occurring once and the leading ten covering around 5%. In the ViraFEST assay, antigen-specific CD4+ clonotypes were identified by expansion after peptide-pool stimulation. The authors isolated CD4+ T cells after less than eleven days of culture. From March to December 2020, the person had a SARS-CoV-2 infection that was confirmed by PCR. Wells containing 1.5 million to 2.5 million PBMC each were cultured with around 9.1 IU/ml IL-2 and approximately 9.6 ug/ml peptides. Each culture had half its medium swapped for IL-2 medium on days 3 and 7.

This receptor was obtained from a human donor who had a prior SARS-CoV-2 infection. The sample was CD4+ T cells from PBMCs cultured with HIV peptides, taken before COVID-19 vaccination. Regarding subset: HIV-1 Nef peptide pool negative control/reference culture. The chain links TRBV5-4 to TRBJ2-5, with TRBD2 as a possible D gene (7 bases). The CDR3 DNA reads as TGTGCCAGCAGCTTGGGGCCCTTGGGGGGGGCTGAGACCCAGTACTTC. Amino acid sequence: CASSLGPLGGAETQYF.